This entry lists 29 T cell receptor beta chains sequenced from one sample in a study of cytomegalovirus exposure and HLA in healthy donors (dated by TCRdb to between 2016 and 2019). Library preparation used the immunoSEQ multiplex PCR assay. A mixture of 60 forward primers for TCR Vbeta segments and 13 reverse primers for TCR Jbeta segments was used in the multiplex PCR. TCRdb holds this immuneACCESS table with in-frame rearrangements only. Some clones are missing; in checked studies, unresolved V genes explain under half, and the rest has no known cause. This sample gives approximately 140,000 clones in total; over 70% of them show up just once. The ten largest clones represent roughly 1.9% of the sample. Sequences were obtained from PBMCs. The receptors shown here come from a woman aged 40 to 50 in good health and CMV-seronegative.

J is TRBJ2-7 and V is TRBV11-2, with 10 bases matching TRBD2. The germline V gene has CDR1 SGHAT and CDR2 FQNNGV. CDR3 length: 15 amino acids. The J segment lost 0 bases and the V segment lost 3 bases, leaving 2 bases of the junction unmatched. The CDR3 is CASSFASGSSYEQYF. The CDR3 coding sequence is TGTGCCAGCAGCTTTGCTAGCGGGAGCTCCTACGAGCAGTACTTC.

The gene calls are TRBV28 and TRBJ2-7; 8 nucleotides line up with TRBD2. The length of the CDR3 is 14 residues. CDR1 and CDR2 from the germline V gene are MDHEN and SYDVKM. The V gene end was trimmed by 3 bases and the J gene end by 2 bases; junction bases not matched to a gene: 3. The CDR3 DNA is TGTGCCAGCAGTTTGGGCGGGGGGACCTACGAGCAGTACTTC. Translation: CASSLGGGTYEQYF.

The chain joins TRBV4-2 to TRBJ2-3; 8 bases agree with TRBD2. CDR1 is LGHNA, CDR2 YNFKEQ, per germline. V shed 0 bases and J 2 bases; nucleotides not matched to a gene: 4. The CDR3 loop spans 16 amino acids. The CDR3 DNA follows: TGTGCCAGCAGCCAAGAAACTAGCGGTCCCACAGATACGCAGTATTTT. It is translated as CASSQETSGPTDTQYF.

This sequence joins TRBV6-6 and TRBJ2-2; 8 positions agree with TRBD1. Trimming cost V 6 bases and J 5 bases; bases outside gene matches: 5. CDR1 MNHNY and CDR2 SVGAGI come from the germline V gene (reference sequence). The CDR3 is 14 residues long. The CDR3 loop reads CASRARTGTGELFF. The CDR3 DNA is TGTGCCAGCAGGGCCAGGACAGGGACCGGGGAGCTGTTTTTT.

As DNA, the CDR3 is TGTGCCAGCAGCTGGATGACAGGGGACGAGCAGTACTTC. This translates into CASSWMTGDEQYF. V gene TRBV7-9 combines with J gene TRBJ2-7, with 8 bases identical to TRBD1. With 4 bases clipped from V and 5 bases from J, the junction kept 4 bases outside the gene matches. CDR1 SEHNR and CDR2 FQNEAQ come from the germline V gene (reference sequence). This CDR3 comprises 13 residues.

The J gene is TRBJ2-1, the V gene TRBV2; unclear D gene. V lost 7 bases to trimming and J lost 4 bases, with 5 bases between them. There are 11 residues in the CDR3. Germline CDR1 SNHLY, CDR2 FYNNEI. This CDR3 reads CASTFYNEQFF. The CDR3 DNA sequence: TGTGCCAGCACCTTTTACAATGAGCAGTTCTTC. Variable domain in full (rest from reference TRBV2 and TRBJ2-1): EPEVTQTPSHQVTQMGQEVILRCVPISNHLYFYWYRQILGQKVEFLVSFYNNEISEKSEIFDDQFSVERPDGSNFTLKIRSTKLEDSAMYFCASTFYNEQFFGPGTRLTVL.

The J gene is TRBJ2-2, the V gene TRBV27; 13 bases agree with TRBD2. This CDR3 has 20 amino acids. The V and J ends lost 8 bases and 4 bases, in that order; junction bases with no gene match: 19. Germline CDR1 MNHEY, CDR2 SMNVEV (reference sequence). DNA for the CDR3: TGTGCCAGCGCCGGGGACCGCTGGACTAGCGGGAGTTTCAGCACCGGGGAGCTGTTTTTT. Protein: CASAGDRWTSGSFSTGELFF.

The chain is built from TRBV6-6 and TRBJ1-2, with a possible D match to TRBD1 (5 bases). The V and J ends lost 5 bases and 4 bases respectively, with 11 bases between them. CDR3 length equals 13 residues. The germline V gene has CDR1 MNHNY and CDR2 SVGAGI (reference sequence). CDR3 sequence reads: CASSHRSPYGYTF. CDR3 nucleotide sequence: TGTGCCAGCAGTCACAGGTCTCCCTATGGCTACACCTTC.

This clone was observed a handful of times. The genes are TRBV19 and TRBJ1-1, with D possibly matching TRBD1 (6 bases). V was trimmed by 5 bases and J by 2 bases, leaving 15 bases between them. Germline V gene sequence: CDR1 LNHDA, CDR2 SQIVND (reference sequence). The CDR3 runs to 15 residues. For the CDR3, the DNA is TGTGCCAGTAGTTTCTACAGGGTCGGTAACACTGAAGCTTTCTTT. This gives the protein CASSFYRVGNTEAFF.

There are a few counts of this clone. V gene TRBV2 combines with J gene TRBJ1-1, with 7 bases aligning to TRBD1. Per germline, CDR1 SNHLY and CDR2 FYNNEI. After removal of 7 bases from V and 6 bases from J, the junction contained 14 bases not matched to a gene. The CDR3 has 15 amino acids. The CDR3 nucleotides read TGTGCCAGCACCCGTTCAGAGACTCAGGGGGCTGAAGCTTTCTTT. This translates into CASTRSETQGAEAFF.

The CDR3 reads CSVGDRGIAGADTQYF. CDR3 nucleotides: TGCAGCGTCGGGGACAGAGGGATCGCTGGGGCAGATACGCAGTATTTT. The rearrangement joins TRBV29-1 to TRBJ2-3, with TRBD1 matching 7 bases. There are 16 residues in the CDR3. Germline V gene data show CDR1 as SQVTM and CDR2 as ANQGSEA. Unmatched junction bases numbered 16, after V lost 6 bases and J lost 4 bases.

The rearrangement joins TRBV2 to TRBJ1-1; D gene ambiguous. Germline V gene lookup returns CDR1 SNHLY and CDR2 FYNNEI. CDR3 length equals 14 residues. V lost 5 bases and J 3 bases, leaving 13 bases between the germline ends. The CDR3 DNA follows: TGTGCCAGCAGTAGGACTGCTAGGGACACTGAAGCTTTCTTT. Protein sequence: CASSRTARDTEAFF. Based on the CDR3 plus reference TRBV2 and TRBJ1-1, the full variable domain is EPEVTQTPSHQVTQMGQEVILRCVPISNHLYFYWYRQILGQKVEFLVSFYNNEISEKSEIFDDQFSVERPDGSNFTLKIRSTKLEDSAMYFCASSRTARDTEAFFGQGTRLTVV.

The gene calls are TRBV7-9 and TRBJ2-3; tentative D call: TRBD2 (5 bases). Between the trimmed V and J ends, which lost 1 base and 3 bases, there was a span of 14 bases. The germline V gene has CDR1 SEHNR and CDR2 FQNEAQ (reference sequence). This CDR3 comprises 16 residues. CDR3 loop: CASSLGFGGETDTQYF. The CDR3 DNA reads TGTGCCAGCAGCTTAGGGTTCGGTGGGGAGACAGATACGCAGTATTTT.

The chain links TRBV27 to TRBJ2-1; maybe TRBD2 (6 bases). Between the trimmed V and J ends, which lost 5 bases and 2 bases, there was a span of 13 bases. CDR1 is MNHEY and CDR2 is SMNVEV in the germline V gene (reference sequence). This CDR3 region has 15 residues. The CDR3 nucleotides read TGTGCCAGCAGTCCAGCCCCTAGCGCCTACAATGAGCAGTTCTTC. Amino acids: CASSPAPSAYNEQFF.

The rearrangement joins TRBV6-6 to TRBJ2-5, with TRBD2 identical over 7 bases. There are 15 residues in the CDR3. Germline loops: CDR1 MNHNY, CDR2 SVGAGI (reference sequence). Trimming removed 0 bases from V and 2 bases from J; junction bases left unmatched: 3. The CDR3 loop reads CASSYSGLEQETQYF. Written as DNA, the CDR3 is TGTGCCAGCAGTTACTCCGGACTAGAACAAGAGACCCAGTACTTC.

CDR3 region: CASRGYQGDGYTF. The DNA for the CDR3 is TGTGCCAGCAGAGGATACCAGGGTGACGGCTACACCTTC. This chain uses TRBV6-4 with TRBJ1-2, with a possible D match to TRBD1 (5 bases). Trimming stripped 6 bases from V and 8 bases from J, with 16 bases between. This CDR3 is 13 amino acids long. Germline CDR1 reads MRHNA; CDR2 reads SNTAGT.

The CDR3 spells CASSLDPVDYGYTF. For the CDR3, the DNA is TGTGCCAGCAGCTTAGACCCGGTAGACTATGGCTACACCTTC. This sequence joins TRBV11-2 and TRBJ1-2; D is unclear. CDR1 and CDR2 (germline): SGHAT, FQNNGV. This CDR3 has 14 residues. V lost 0 bases and J lost 3, with 8 bases in between.

This sequence joins TRBV28 and TRBJ1-5, with 7 bases that match TRBD1. Trimming took 6 bases from V and 2 from J; bases not matched to a gene: 7. The CDR3 is 15 residues long. Per the germline V gene, CDR1 is MDHEN and CDR2 is SYDVKM. CDR3 sequence (DNA): TGTGCCAGCAGCAAAGGGGGCGAGGGCAATCAGCCCCAGCATTTT. It translates to CASSKGGEGNQPQHF.

The chain combines TRBV10-1 with TRBJ2-7; 10 positions match TRBD2. Germline V gene sequence: CDR1 WNHNN, CDR2 SYGVQD (reference sequence). The CDR3 covers 14 residues. J was trimmed by 7 bases and V by 4 bases; bases with no gene match: 7. CDR3: CASSGLAGVGEQYF. The CDR3 DNA follows: TGCGCCAGCAGTGGGCTAGCGGGAGTCGGGGAGCAGTACTTC.

This clone was counted a single time. V usage is TRBV5-5 and J usage is TRBJ2-2; perhaps TRBD2 as D (7 bases). The V gene lost 2 bases and the J gene lost 7 bases, with 21 bases spanning the gap. The CDR3 is 17 amino acids. CDR1 is SGHKS and CDR2 is YYEKEE in the germline V gene (reference sequence). CDR3 in amino acids: CASSLSRGGASDGELFF. DNA of the CDR3: TGTGCCAGCAGCTTAAGTAGGGGGGGGGCCTCCGACGGGGAGCTGTTTTTT.

The chain couples TRBV27 to TRBJ1-5; a weak D match, TRBD1 (5 bases). Trimming pared 3 bases from V and 1 base from J, leaving 13 bases between. The CDR3 is 16 residues long. Germline V gene sequence: CDR1 MNHEY, CDR2 SMNVEV (reference sequence). The CDR3 nucleotides are TGTGCCAGCAGTTTTTCTATGGGGCTCAGCAATCAGCCCCAGCATTTT. This encodes CASSFSMGLSNQPQHF.

The V and J genes are TRBV27 and TRBJ2-7; TRBD2 is a possible D gene (5 bases). Between the trimmed V and J ends, which lost 8 bases and 7 bases, there was a span of 24 bases. CDR1 is MNHEY and CDR2 is SMNVEV in the germline V gene (reference sequence). CDR3 length equals 15 residues. In DNA, the CDR3 is TGTGCCAGCTCCCCTGGGAGCTCTAACTACGAGGAGCAGTACTTC. Protein sequence: CASSPGSSNYEEQYF.

The genes are TRBV29-1 and TRBJ2-4; D uncertain. V lost 0 bases to trimming and J lost 4 bases, with 10 bases between them. Germline CDR1 is SQVTM and CDR2 is ANQGSEA. CDR3 length: 14 residues. This CDR3 reads CSVEDTYKKNIQYF. The CDR3 DNA reads TGCAGCGTTGAAGACACCTATAAGAAAAACATTCAGTACTTC.

J is TRBJ2-3 and V is TRBV18; D gene uncertain. Germline-derived CDR1 and CDR2 are KGHSH and LQKENI. V was cut by 6 bases and J by 1 base, with 8 bases left in between. The CDR3 covers 13 residues. The CDR3 region is CASSSTGTDTQYF. CDR3 DNA: TGTGCCAGCTCCAGTACAGGCACAGATACGCAGTATTTT.

The chain employs TRBV5-5 and TRBJ2-5; 7 positions match TRBD1. CDR3 length equals 18 residues. V shed 1 base, J shed 4 bases, and the junction held 16 bases outside the gene matches. Per germline, CDR1 SGHKS and CDR2 YYEKEE (reference sequence). The DNA for the CDR3 is TGTGCCAGCAGCTTGTTTGATAGGGGGCGCAGGATCAGAGAGACCCAGTACTTC. The encoded protein is CASSLFDRGRRIRETQYF.

CDR3 bases: TGTGCCAGCAGTGAGACTAGCGGGAGGCCAGATACGCAGTATTTT. Translated: CASSETSGRPDTQYF. The chain combines TRBV6-1 with TRBJ2-3, with 13 bases matching TRBD2. This CDR3 spans 15 amino acids. V lost 3 bases to trimming and J lost 4 bases; unmatched junction nucleotides: 1. Germline V gene sequence: CDR1 MNHNS, CDR2 SASEGT.

This clone has a handful of counts. The J gene is TRBJ2-4, the V gene TRBV20-1; D remains ambiguous. The CDR3 has 11 amino acids. Trimming took off 7 bases at V and 7 bases at J, with 11 bases between the two ends. CDR1 is DFQATT and CDR2 is SNEGSKA in the germline V gene (reference sequence). The CDR3 sequence: CSVIPGNIQYF. The CDR3, as DNA: TGCAGTGTCATCCCCGGGAACATTCAGTACTTC.

The chain employs TRBV27 and TRBJ2-1; TRBD2 aligns across 11 bases. The CDR3 extends over 16 amino acids. The germline gives CDR1 MNHEY, CDR2 SMNVEV (reference sequence). Trimming removed 5 bases from V and 4 bases from J; junction bases left unmatched: 7. CDR3 coding DNA: TGTGCCAGCAGTCCCCGGGTAGCGGGAGGGTACAATGAGCAGTTCTTC. Its protein product is CASSPRVAGGYNEQFF.

The J gene is TRBJ2-2, the V gene TRBV29-1; D is perhaps TRBD2 (6 bases). From germline, CDR1 is SQVTM and CDR2 ANQGSEA. Trimming removed 4 bases at V and 3 bases at J, with 12 bases between. CDR3 length equals 14 residues. DNA for the CDR3: TGCAGCGTTGTAACGGGAGTTTACACCGGGGAGCTGTTTTTT. This sequence encodes CSVVTGVYTGELFF.